These 13 T cell receptor beta chains were sequenced from one sample in a study of identical twins. Via MiXCR, TCRdb re-called the 5' RACE reads, giving one row per CDR3 protein. This table holds fewer than 350,000 distinct CDR3 sequences, about 8.3% found once. The same sample was also used in a study of yellow fever vaccine responses in identical twins.

The sample was memory (CD45RO+) T cells sorted from blood. Source of these receptors: a woman aged 18-30 years in good health.

This clonotype was recorded many times. The chain joins TRBV12-3 or TRBV12-4 to TRBJ2-1; 7 nucleotides match TRBD2. The CDR3 contains 16 residues. V was clipped by 2 bases and J by 4 bases; unmatched bases: 8. The CDR3 loop reads CASSLRVRGKYNEQFF. The CDR3 DNA is TGTGCCAGCAGTTTAAGGGTGCGGGGGAAATACAATGAGCAGTTCTTC.

The chain joins TRBV7-6 to TRBJ2-1; no definite D call. Trimming removed 4 bases from V and 0 bases from J, with 16 bases in between. The CDR3 has 17 amino acids. CDR1 SGHVS and CDR2 FNYEAQ come from the germline V gene. The CDR3 region has the DNA TGTGCCAGCAGCTCCGTATCTGAGCGCTTCTCCTACAATGAGCAGTTCTTC. Translated: CASSSVSERFSYNEQFF.

In this sample, this clonotype turned up many times. This sequence joins TRBV28 and TRBJ1-3; 9 bases match TRBD1. The CDR3 consists of 14 residues. CDR1 and CDR2 from the germline V gene are MDHEN and SYDVKM. Germline trimming cut 5 bases from V and 6 bases from J; bases unmatched to any gene: 5. The CDR3 sequence is CASSLTGGKNTIYF. CDR3 DNA sequence: TGTGCCAGCAGTCTGACAGGGGGGAAAAACACCATATATTTT.

This clonotype has ten or more counts. The chain has TRBV5-1 and TRBJ1-2, with a tentative D call TRBD1 (5 bases). V was cut by 0 bases and J by 8 bases, with 11 bases left in between. The CDR3 spans 13 residues. Germline V gene data show CDR1 as SGHRS and CDR2 as YFSETQ. CDR3 sequence reads: CASSLDGAGGYTF. The CDR3 bases are TGCGCCAGCAGCTTGGATGGGGCCGGGGGCTACACCTTC.

This chain links TRBV18 with TRBJ1-5; no clear D gene. With 2 bases removed from V and 0 bases from J, the gap between germline ends came to 5 bases. Germline V gene lookup returns CDR1 KGHSH and CDR2 LQKENI. The CDR3 spans 14 residues. Here the CDR3 reads CASSPEYSNQPQHF. CDR3 nucleotide sequence: TGTGCCAGCTCACCAGAATATAGCAATCAGCCCCAGCATTTT.

This clonotype was detected a few times. This chain links TRBV7-3 with TRBJ2-1; 9 positions agree with TRBD2. V lost 5 bases, J lost 0 bases, and 17 bases stayed unmatched. Per the germline V gene, CDR1 is SGHTA and CDR2 is FQGTGA. This CDR3 spans 20 amino acids. The DNA of the CDR3 is TGTGCCAGCAGCCCCCGGGTTAGCGGGAGCGCTGGGAGCTCCTACAATGAGCAGTTCTTC. This translates into CASSPRVSGSAGSSYNEQFF.

This clonotype was found many times. The chain is built from TRBV7-8 and TRBJ2-1, with TRBD2 as a possible D gene (5 bases). Germline CDR1 is SGHVS and CDR2 is FQNEAQ. V lost 1 base, J lost 7 bases, and 11 bases lay in between. This CDR3 has 14 amino acids. The CDR3 DNA sequence: TGTGCCAGCAGCTTAGATGAGGGAACGAATGAGCAGTTCTTC. As protein: CASSLDEGTNEQFF. Full variable domain (rest looked up from reference TRBV7-8 and TRBJ2-1): GAGVSQSPRYKVAKRGQDVALRCDPISGHVSLFWYQQALGQGPEFLTYFQNEAQLDKSGLPSDRFFAERPEGSVSTLKIQRTQQEDSAVYLCASSLDEGTNEQFFGPGTRLTVL.

For the CDR3, the DNA is TGTGCCAGCAGCCAACTGGGGGGCAATTCACCCCTCCACTTT. It translates to CASSQLGGNSPLHF. The chain combines TRBV14 with TRBJ1-6; TRBD1 might be the D (6 bases). CDR1 is SGHDN and CDR2 is FVKESK in the germline V gene. This CDR3 comprises 14 residues. Trimming took off 2 bases at V and 7 bases at J, with 9 bases between the two ends.

This chain uses TRBV12-3 or TRBV12-4 with TRBJ2-2, with unresolved D. The CDR3 contains 17 residues. V was clipped by 5 bases and J by 3 bases, with 19 bases between them. The CDR3 DNA is TGTGCCAGCAGTCCCATCGGGTCGCGGCGGTACACCGGGGAGCTGTTTTTT. Protein: CASSPIGSRRYTGELFF.

This clonotype was seen repeatedly, ten times or more. This chain connects TRBV7-9 to TRBJ2-1, with 9 bases matching TRBD2. V lost 3 bases and J lost 4; bases outside the gene matches: 4. CDR1 is SEHNR and CDR2 is FQNEAQ in the germline V gene (reference sequence). This CDR3 has 15 amino acids. The CDR3 DNA is TGTGCCAGCAGCTTGGCGGGAGGGCCTTACAATGAGCAGTTCTTC. Amino acid sequence: CASSLAGGPYNEQFF. Drawing the rest from reference TRBV7-9 and TRBJ2-1, the complete variable domain is DTGVSQNPRHKITKRGQNVTFRCDPISEHNRLYWYRQTLGQGPEFLTYFQNEAQLEKSRLLSDRFSAERPKGSFSTLEIQRTEQGDSAMYLCASSLAGGPYNEQFFGPGTRLTVL.

This clonotype was recorded a few times. This CDR3 is CSVVGSAGVSREQYF. The CDR3, as DNA: TGCAGCGTTGTGGGGTCGGCGGGAGTAAGTAGGGAGCAGTACTTC. This chain links TRBV29-1 with TRBJ2-7; TRBD2 matches 7 bases. The CDR3 totals 15 residues. The germline V gene encodes CDR1 SQVTM and CDR2 ANQGSEA. J lost 7 bases, V lost 4 bases, and 16 bases had no gene match.

The chain carries TRBV28 and TRBJ2-1; TRBD2 agrees at 8 bases. Trimming took 3 bases from V and 8 from J; bases not matched to a gene: 9. Germline V gene sequence: CDR1 MDHEN, CDR2 SYDVKM. The CDR3 spans 15 residues. This CDR3 reads CASSFGGLGIDEQFF. The DNA of the CDR3 is TGTGCCAGCAGTTTTGGGGGACTAGGAATCGATGAGCAGTTCTTC. The full variable domain, its missing parts supplied by reference TRBV28 and TRBJ2-1, is DVKVTQSSRYLVKRTGEKVFLECVQDMDHENMFWYRQDPGLGLRLIYFSYDVKMKEKGDIPEGYSVSREKKERFSLILESASTNQTSMYLCASSFGGLGIDEQFFGPGTRLTVL.

This clonotype was recorded many times. The chain carries TRBV12-3 or TRBV12-4 and TRBJ2-2, with unresolved D. The CDR3 covers 14 residues. The V gene lost 6 bases and the J gene lost 0 bases, with 8 bases spanning the gap. The CDR3 protein is CASSRVANTGELFF. The CDR3 DNA reads TGTGCCAGCAGCCGGGTGGCGAACACCGGGGAGCTGTTTTTT.